This entry lists 19 T cell receptor beta chains sequenced from one sample in a study of cytomegalovirus exposure and HLA in healthy donors. PCR involved 60 Vbeta and 13 Jbeta primers. The protocol was immunoSEQ multiplex PCR, while the TCRdb copy is restricted to in-frame clones and leaves out a portion. The sample holds 120,000 or so clones, more than 75% seen once. The specimen was PBMCs. All receptors come from a man aged 18 to 35 in good health and CMV-seronegative.

This clone was observed a handful of times. The V gene is TRBV10-2, the J gene TRBJ2-1, with a tentative D call TRBD1 (6 bases). The CDR3 totals 13 residues. V was clipped by 4 bases and J by 10 bases, with 14 bases between them. Germline-derived CDR1 and CDR2 are WSHSY and SAAADI. The DNA of the CDR3 is TGCGCCAGCAGTGCCTACAGGGCTCAGGAGCAGTTCTTC. Encoded protein: CASSAYRAQEQFF.

V usage is TRBV18 and J usage is TRBJ1-5, with 8 bases that match TRBD1. V was clipped by 5 bases and J by 0 bases; unmatched bases: 6. CDR1 KGHSH and CDR2 LQKENI come from the germline V gene. There are 16 residues in the CDR3. CDR3 region: CASSRRQGNSNQPQHF. The CDR3 DNA reads TGTGCCAGCTCAAGACGACAGGGGAATAGCAATCAGCCCCAGCATTTT.

The rearrangement links TRBV6-5 to TRBJ1-2; D call uncertain. V was pared by 0 bases and J by 5 bases, with 10 bases between. The CDR3 is 14 amino acids. CDR1 and CDR2 from the germline V gene are MNHEY and SVGAGI. For the CDR3, the DNA is TGTGCCAGCAGTTACTCTCAGGCTACTTATGGCTACACCTTC. Translation: CASSYSQATYGYTF.

The rearrangement joins TRBV7-2 to TRBJ2-7; possibly TRBD1 for D (6 bases). The V gene's germline CDR1 is SGHTA and CDR2 FQGNSA. CDR3 length: 14 residues. Trimming removed 5 bases at V and 4 bases at J, with 15 bases between. CDR3 DNA sequence: TGTGCCAGCAGCCTCGGACAGCTACTATACGAGCAGTACTTC. This sequence encodes CASSLGQLLYEQYF.

V gene TRBV7-9 combines with J gene TRBJ1-1, with D possibly matching TRBD1 (6 bases). The CDR3 contains 17 residues. CDR1 and CDR2 (germline): SEHNR, FQNEAQ (reference sequence). The V end lost 8 bases, the J end lost 1 base, and 23 bases lay between the germline ends. The CDR3 sequence: CASSLQGELKGNTEAFF. CDR3 DNA: TGTGCCAGCTCCTTACAGGGAGAATTAAAAGGGAACACTGAAGCTTTCTTT. Looking up the rest from reference TRBV7-9 and TRBJ1-1 gives the full variable domain: DTGVSQNPRHKITKRGQNVTFRCDPISEHNRLYWYRQTLGQGPEFLTYFQNEAQLEKSRLLSDRFSAERPKGSFSTLEIQRTEQGDSAMYLCASSLQGELKGNTEAFFGQGTRLTVV.

DNA of the CDR3: TGTGCCAGCAGCTTACCACTAGCGGGGGGATCCTACAATGAGCAGTTCTTC. Amino acids: CASSLPLAGGSYNEQFF. V is TRBV7-2 and J is TRBJ2-1, with TRBD2 matching 12 bases. CDR3 length: 17 amino acids. Germline loops: CDR1 SGHTA, CDR2 FQGNSA. Unmatched junction bases numbered 3, after V lost 2 bases and J lost 1 base.

This clone was picked up a small number of times. V is TRBV2 and J is TRBJ1-1; D remains ambiguous. CDR3 length equals 13 residues. The germline V gene encodes CDR1 SNHLY and CDR2 FYNNEI. Trimming removed 3 bases at V and 3 bases at J, with 8 bases between. DNA for the CDR3: TGTGCCAGCAGTGAGAGGATATACACTGAAGCTTTCTTT. The encoded protein is CASSERIYTEAFF. Variable domain in full (rest from reference TRBV2 and TRBJ1-1): EPEVTQTPSHQVTQMGQEVILRCVPISNHLYFYWYRQILGQKVEFLVSFYNNEISEKSEIFDDQFSVERPDGSNFTLKIRSTKLEDSAMYFCASSERIYTEAFFGQGTRLTVV.

This clone was counted between two and nine times. V usage is TRBV4-2 and J usage is TRBJ2-7; tentatively, D is TRBD1 (5 bases). This CDR3 spans 16 amino acids. Per germline, CDR1 LGHNA and CDR2 YNFKEQ. The V and J ends lost 0 bases and 2 bases respectively, with 14 bases between them. The CDR3 here is CASSQDQGLNTYEQYF. The CDR3 nucleotides are TGTGCCAGCAGCCAAGATCAGGGATTAAACACCTACGAGCAGTACTTC.

V gene TRBV9 combines with J gene TRBJ2-5, with D perhaps matching TRBD2 (6 bases). The CDR3 runs 17 residues. V lost 4 bases, J lost 0 bases, and 19 bases lay in between. Germline lookup yields CDR1 SGDLS and CDR2 YYNGEE. CDR3 in amino acids: CASSPGGQGGYQETQYF. The CDR3 DNA follows: TGTGCCAGCAGCCCCGGAGGGCAGGGCGGATACCAAGAGACCCAGTACTTC.

The rearrangement uses TRBV7-2 and TRBJ1-6; a weak D match, TRBD1 (6 bases). From germline, CDR1 is SGHTA and CDR2 FQGNSA. This CDR3 has 15 residues. Trimming cost V 3 bases and J 8 bases, with 14 bases left between them. The CDR3 coding sequence is TGTGCCAGCAGCTTGGGCGGGGGCACCCATTCACCCCTCCACTTT. Amino acid sequence: CASSLGGGTHSPLHF.

The chain links TRBV11-2 to TRBJ2-2, with D unclear. The CDR3 totals 13 residues. Germline loops: CDR1 SGHAT, CDR2 FQNNGV. V lost 1 base to trimming and J lost 5 bases, with 5 bases between them. The CDR3 here is CASSLVLTGELFF. CDR3 bases: TGTGCCAGCAGCTTAGTCTTAACCGGGGAGCTGTTTTTT.

As DNA, the CDR3 is TGTGCCAGCAGCCAAGACTGGAACACTGAAGCTTTCTTT. Amino acids: CASSQDWNTEAFF. The chain uses TRBV4-2 and TRBJ1-1; D unclear. V was pared by 0 bases and J by 1 base, with 3 bases between. CDR1 and CDR2 (germline): LGHNA, YNFKEQ. The CDR3 totals 13 residues.

This clone was counted only a few times. The chain has TRBV10-3 and TRBJ2-7; D remains unclear. Looked up from germline, CDR1 is ENHRY and CDR2 is SYGVKD. Trimming took off 2 bases at V and 6 bases at J, with 8 bases between the two ends. The CDR3 contains 12 residues. The CDR3 region is CAISELTGEQYF. CDR3 sequence (DNA): TGTGCCATCAGTGAGCTTACCGGCGAGCAGTACTTC.

This sequence joins TRBV11-2 and TRBJ2-7, with D hard to call. CDR3 length equals 14 residues. Between the trimmed V and J ends, which lost 1 base and 0 bases, there was a span of 7 bases. Germline assignment: CDR1 SGHAT and CDR2 FQNNGV. CDR3 sequence reads: CASSLVVGSYEQYF. The CDR3 DNA reads as TGTGCCAGCAGCTTAGTGGTCGGCTCCTACGAGCAGTACTTC.

The V and J genes are TRBV13 and TRBJ2-7, with TRBD1 matching 10 bases. Germline V CDR1 and CDR2: PRHDT, FYEKMQ (reference sequence). The CDR3 length is 16 residues. Trimming cost V 4 bases and J 5 bases; bases outside gene matches: 11. Here the CDR3 DNA reads TGTGCCAGCAGCTCCCGGGACAGGGGTTCTATCCACGAGCAGTACTTC. This codes for CASSSRDRGSIHEQYF.

The genes are TRBV19 and TRBJ2-1; TRBD1 matches at 7 bases. The CDR3 is made up of 13 amino acids. Germline V gene sequence: CDR1 LNHDA, CDR2 SQIVND (reference sequence). The junction had 4 bases not matched to a gene; V was cut back by 7 bases and J by 4 bases. This CDR3 is CASTSGQYNEQFF. CDR3 in DNA: TGTGCCAGTACCTCGGGACAGTACAATGAGCAGTTCTTC.

The chain carries TRBV4-2 and TRBJ2-7; TRBD1 is a possible D gene (5 bases). This CDR3 has 16 amino acids. The V end was cut by 0 bases, the J end by 5 bases, with 17 bases between. CDR1 and CDR2 from the germline V gene are LGHNA and YNFKEQ. Written as DNA, the CDR3 is TGTGCCAGCAGCCAAGAACTTGGGGCCCTCTCGAACGAGCAGTACTTC. Amino acids: CASSQELGALSNEQYF.

V and J are TRBV19 and TRBJ1-6, with 10 bases identical to TRBD1. The CDR3 is made up of 15 amino acids. The trim removed 5 bases at V and 8 bases at J, leaving 6 bases unmatched. Germline V gives CDR1 LNHDA, CDR2 SQIVND (reference sequence). Here the CDR3 DNA reads TGTGCCAGTAGTCCACGGACAGGGGGGGATTCACCCCTCCACTTT. This translates into CASSPRTGGDSPLHF. Filled out from reference TRBV19 and TRBJ1-6, the complete variable domain reads DGGITQSPKYLFRKEGQNVTLSCEQNLNHDAMYWYRQDPGQGLRLIYYSQIVNDFQKGDIAEGYSVSREKKESFPLTVTSAQKNPTAFYLCASSPRTGGDSPLHFGNGTRLTVT.

The V call is TRBV4-1, the J call TRBJ1-4; D not certain. Germline V gene data show CDR1 as MGHRA and CDR2 as YSYEKL. The CDR3 is 16 residues long. V was clipped by 0 bases and J by 1 base, with 9 bases between them. Written as DNA, the CDR3 is TGCGCCAGCAGCCAAGATGTCGTGAGAACTAATGAAAAACTGTTTTTT. Protein: CASSQDVVRTNEKLFF.